The rows below give T cell receptor beta chains drawn from one sample of a study of blood T cell repertoires in COVID-19. Libraries were prepared by immunoSEQ multiplex PCR; TCRdb keeps only in-frame clonotypes and omits some of them. The sample shows around 300,000 clones, over 75% of them seen only once. Sequencing used PBMCs or T cells enriched from blood (not recorded which). The receptors originated from a woman aged 30 to 39 who had recovered from COVID-19. Each CDR3 is given with its conserved first and last residue. Each record gives: J gene, V gene, D gene, clone size, CDR3 DNA, CDR3 protein. D genes are given only for firm matches. Some rows mark clone size as missing; the rest say once, few, many or name a class of expanded clone.

TRBJ2-1	TRBV7-7	TRBD1	NA	TGTGCTAGCAGCCGGCGACAGGGGGTAAGTGCTAGCTCCTACAATGAGCAGTTCTTC	CASSRRQGVSASSYNEQFF
TRBJ1-4	TRBV27	NA	NA	TGTGCCAGCAGTTTTCGCGGGTCCGGGAGTGAAAAACTGTTTTTT	CASSFRGSGSEKLFF
TRBJ1-1	TRBV29-1	TRBD1	NA	TGCAGCGTTCGGGACAGGGAAAGGTTTAACACTGAAGCTTTCTTT	CSVRDRERFNTEAFF
TRBJ2-5	TRBV11-2	NA	NA	TGTGCCAGCAGCTTAGGTCCTAGCTTAGAGACCCAGTACTTC	CASSLGPSLETQYF
TRBJ1-5	TRBV28	NA	once	TGTGCCAGCAGTGATCGGGGACTTCAGCCCCAGCATTTT	CASSDRGLQPQHF
TRBJ2-7	TRBV7-2	TRBD1	NA	TGTGCCAGCAGCTTATTCGGGACAGGGGGCTCTTACTCCTACGAGCAGTACTTC	CASSLFGTGGSYSYEQYF
TRBJ2-1	TRBV2	TRBD2	NA	TGTGCCAGCACCCCGCTAGCGGGAGGCAATGAGCAGTTCTTC	CASTPLAGGNEQFF
TRBJ1-4	TRBV9	TRBD1	NA	TGTGCCAGCCAGGGGACAGGGAATGAAAAACTGTTTTTT	CASQGTGNEKLFF
TRBJ2-5	TRBV10-1	TRBD2	NA	TGCGCCAGCAGTGAGTCAGTAGCGGGAGGAACCCAGTACTTC	CASSESVAGGTQYF
TRBJ2-2	TRBV6-2/TRBV6-3	TRBD2	NA	TGTGCCAGCAGTTCCCGGGAGGGATCAAGCACCGGGGAGCTGTTTTTT	CASSSREGSSTGELFF
TRBJ2-2	TRBV5-4	TRBD2	NA	TGTGCCAGCAGCTTGGGGGGACTAGCGAAGAACACCGGGGAGCTGTTTTTT	CASSLGGLAKNTGELFF
TRBJ1-1	TRBV23-1	NA	NA	TGCGCCAGCAGTCAAGTCACAGGTCCCCGTAGGTGCTTTTTT	CASSQVTGPRRCFF
TRBJ2-7	TRBV28	NA	NA	TGTGCCAGCAGTTTAGGTCCCCCCCAGGGTTACTACGAGCAGTACTTC	CASSLGPPQGYYEQYF
TRBJ2-7	TRBV5-4	NA	NA	TGTGCCAGCAGCAAGGGGGTCGTGCCCTACGAGCAGTACTTC	CASSKGVVPYEQYF
TRBJ1-1	TRBV5-4	NA	NA	TGTGCCAGCAGCGTAAACAGGGCTACCACTGAAGCTTTCTTT	CASSVNRATTEAFF
TRBJ1-2	TRBV28	TRBD1	NA	TGTGCCAGCAGTCATCGGACAGGCCGTATGGGCTACACCTTC	CASSHRTGRMGYTF
TRBJ1-5	TRBV28	TRBD1	NA	TGTGCCAGCAGCCCCGGGACAGGGTACAATCAGCCCCAGCATTTT	CASSPGTGYNQPQHF
TRBJ1-2	TRBV4-3	TRBD1	NA	TGCGCCAGCAGCCAAGATAGCTTCGGACAGGGGTCTTATGGCTACACCTTC	CASSQDSFGQGSYGYTF
TRBJ2-5	TRBV5-6	NA	NA	TGTGCCAGCAGCTTTAGCCGGGAGACCCAGTACTTC	CASSFSRETQYF
TRBJ1-5	TRBV18	NA	NA	TGTGCCAGCTCACCAGGTCAGGGTAATCAGCCCCAGCATTTT	CASSPGQGNQPQHF
TRBJ1-1	TRBV27	NA	NA	TGTGCCAGCAGTTTTTATCTGGGGCCGAACACTGAAGCTTTCTTT	CASSFYLGPNTEAFF
TRBJ1-4	TRBV28	TRBD1	NA	TGTGCCAGCAGTACCACCGGGACAGGGGGCTTTTTTGAAAAACTGTTTTTT	CASSTTGTGGFFEKLFF
TRBJ2-2	TRBV5-1	NA	NA	TGCGCCAGCAGCTTTCAGGGAGGCGGGGAGCTGTTTTTT	CASSFQGGGELFF
TRBJ2-3	TRBV18	TRBD2	NA	TGTGCCAGCTCACCACCCCGGGGGGTCTGGGGAAAGCGGAGCACAGATACGCAGTATTTT	CASSPPRGVWGKRSTDTQYF
TRBJ2-1	TRBV6-2/TRBV6-3	TRBD2	NA	TGTGCCAGCAGCCTCGTAATAGCGGGCCCCAATGAGCAGTTCTTC	CASSLVIAGPNEQFF
TRBJ2-1	TRBV19	TRBD2	NA	TGTGCCAGTAGTATAGGACTAGCGGGAGCGCGTGAGCAGTTCTTC	CASSIGLAGAREQFF
TRBJ1-1	TRBV28	NA	NA	TGTGCCAGCAGTTCGTCTCTTTTAGAAGCTTTCTTT	CASSSSLLEAFF
TRBJ1-1	TRBV30	NA	few	TGTGCCTGGAGTGTAAGGGGGACCACTGAAGCTTTCTTT	CAWSVRGTTEAFF
TRBJ2-7	TRBV10-3	TRBD2	NA	TGTGCCATCCGGGGAAGTGAAGTGGAGGGAGGGCCTTTCGGCGAGCAGTACTTC	CAIRGSEVEGGPFGEQYF
TRBJ2-5	TRBV27	NA	NA	TGTGCCAGCAGTCCTGCAGGGCTAGAGACCCAGTACTTC	CASSPAGLETQYF
TRBJ1-4	TRBV2	NA	few	TGTGCCAGCAGTGAACAGGACAGTGCAACTAATGAAAAACTGTTTTTT	CASSEQDSATNEKLFF
TRBJ1-2	TRBV5-4	NA	NA	TGTGCCAGCAGCTTAGGCGGCAGAGATAACTATGGCTACACCTTC	CASSLGGRDNYGYTF
TRBJ2-3	TRBV7-6	NA	NA	TGTGCCAGCAGCTTAAGCGGAATAAGCACAGATACGCAGTATTTT	CASSLSGISTDTQYF
TRBJ2-2	TRBV11-2	NA	NA	TGTGCCAGCAGCTTAGTCTCGGGACACCCCACCGGGGAGCTGTTTTTT	CASSLVSGHPTGELFF
TRBJ2-5	TRBV9	NA	NA	TGTGCCAGCAGCGTAGGCGATAGTGATTCGGAGACCCAGTACTTC	CASSVGDSDSETQYF
TRBJ2-5	TRBV7-8	TRBD1	NA	TGTGCCAGCAGCCTAGGACAGGAAATACAAGAGACCCAGTACTTC	CASSLGQEIQETQYF
TRBJ2-6	TRBV7-3	NA	NA	TGTGCCAGCAGCTTACCGGGCTCTGGGGCCAACGTCCTGACTTTC	CASSLPGSGANVLTF
TRBJ1-4	TRBV28	NA	few	TGTGCCAGCACCCTTGGGGCGGCAACTAATGAAAAACTGTTTTTT	CASTLGAATNEKLFF
TRBJ1-6	TRBV6-5	NA	few	TGTGCCAGCAGTTACTCGAACCTCCTGGCCAATTCACCCCTCCACTTT	CASSYSNLLANSPLHF
TRBJ1-2	TRBV4-1	TRBD1	NA	TGCGCCAGCAGCCAAGTGGGACAGGGGGATTACTATGGCTACACCTTC	CASSQVGQGDYYGYTF
TRBJ2-5	TRBV28	TRBD1	NA	TGTGCCAGCAGTCCGGACAGGGAACAAGAGACCCAGTACTTC	CASSPDREQETQYF
TRBJ1-1	TRBV5-1	NA	NA	TGCGCCAGCAGCGGGCAGATGAACACTGAAGCTTTCTTT	CASSGQMNTEAFF
TRBJ2-5	TRBV5-1	NA	few	TGCGCCAGCAGCGTCTATCAAGAGACCCAGTACTTC	CASSVYQETQYF
TRBJ2-7	TRBV14	NA	NA	TGTGCCAGCAGCCAATACAGGGAATCGACCTACGAGCAGTACTTC	CASSQYRESTYEQYF
TRBJ1-6	TRBV7-6	NA	NA	TGTGCCAGCAGCCGGGGGGTTTCACCCCTCCACTTT	CASSRGVSPLHF